A single sample is the source of the 26 T cell receptor beta chains below, sequenced in a study of Ad26.COV2.S vaccination and SARS-CoV-2 variants. The treatment is: roughly 18 received Ad26.COV2.S at low or high dose, single or two shots; 5 received placebo; per-sample allocation not given. Repertoires come from day 63 after the first vaccine or placebo injection. Sequencing was performed with immunoSEQ multiplex PCR; in TCRdb, only in-frame clones are kept and a portion is missing. The sample contains over 400,000 clones, 92% of which appear only once. The input for sequencing was peripheral blood, taken in a trial of Ad26.COV2.S vaccine versus placebo. Every receptor here comes from a person aged 18 to 59 who received the Ad26.COV2.S COVID-19 vaccine or a placebo.

The chain carries TRBV27 and TRBJ2-7; 9 positions match TRBD1. Unmatched junction bases numbered 7, after V lost 6 bases and J lost 4 bases. The CDR3 sequence is 14 residues long. CDR1 MNHEY and CDR2 SMNVEV come from the germline V gene (reference sequence). The CDR3 sequence: CASRRTGGWYEQYF. CDR3 nucleotides: TGTGCCAGCAGACGAACAGGGGGCTGGTACGAGCAGTACTTC.

The rearrangement joins TRBV28 to TRBJ2-2; no clear D. V dropped 8 bases and J dropped 1 base, with 5 bases sitting between them. The CDR3 loop spans 12 amino acids. Germline V gene lookup returns CDR1 MDHEN and CDR2 SYDVKM. Here the CDR3 DNA reads TGTGCCAGCCAAAAGAACACCGGGGAGCTGTTTTTT. This codes for CASQKNTGELFF.

The chain carries TRBV12-5 and TRBJ2-1; D is unclear. V lost 3 bases and J 4 bases, leaving 4 bases between the germline ends. Per the germline V gene, CDR1 is LGHNT and CDR2 is FRNRAP. The CDR3 runs to 12 residues. The CDR3 reads CASGFSYNEQFF. The CDR3, as DNA: TGTGCTAGTGGTTTCTCTTACAATGAGCAGTTCTTC.

The genes are TRBV5-4 and TRBJ2-7, with D unclear. The CDR3 spans 13 residues. V lost 4 bases to trimming and J lost 2 bases, with 10 bases between them. Per the germline V gene, CDR1 is SGHNT and CDR2 is YYREEE (reference sequence). CDR3 protein: CASSRPGPYEQYF. The CDR3, as DNA: TGTGCCAGCAGCCGCCCGGGCCCCTACGAGCAGTACTTC.

The CDR3 coding sequence is TGTGCCAGCAGTTCCGGGACTAGCGGGCGCAATGAGCAGTTCTTC. Its protein is CASSSGTSGRNEQFF. The rearrangement uses TRBV27 and TRBJ2-1, with 12 bases aligning to TRBD2. The CDR3 length is 15 residues. Germline V lookup: CDR1 MNHEY, CDR2 SMNVEV (reference sequence). V lost 4 bases, J lost 6 bases, and 4 bases stayed unmatched.

This sequence joins TRBV2 and TRBJ1-6, with unresolved D. V dropped 3 bases and J dropped 10 bases, with 10 bases sitting between them. The CDR3 loop spans 13 amino acids. CDR1 and CDR2 from the germline V gene are SNHLY and FYNNEI. The CDR3 region is CASSDRSKSPLHF. In nucleotides, the CDR3 is TGTGCCAGCAGTGATCGGTCAAAGTCACCCCTCCACTTT.

J is TRBJ2-2 and V is TRBV19; TRBD1 matches at 10 bases. Germline V lookup: CDR1 LNHDA, CDR2 SQIVND (reference sequence). Trimming took 6 bases from V and 3 from J; bases not matched to a gene: 10. The CDR3 has 17 amino acids. For the CDR3, the DNA is TGTGCCAGTAGCTCAAGAGGGGGGACAGGGGACACCGGGGAGCTGTTTTTT. Translating it yields CASSSRGGTGDTGELFF.

The CDR3 loop is CASSPQSDRGETQNYGYTF. The CDR3, as DNA: TGCGCCAGCAGCCCCCAATCGGACAGGGGCGAGACCCAAAACTATGGCTACACCTTC. The rearrangement uses TRBV23-1 and TRBJ1-2; 9 positions match TRBD1. TRBV23-1 is treated as an ORF (open reading frame) with a function not yet certain. V lost 6 bases and J lost 2; bases outside the gene matches: 19. This CDR3 spans 19 amino acids.

The chain is built from TRBV5-5 and TRBJ1-4, with 7 bases that match TRBD1. Germline V gene sequence: CDR1 SGHKS, CDR2 YYEKEE (reference sequence). V shed 4 bases, J shed 8 bases, and the junction held 11 bases outside the gene matches. CDR3 length: 15 residues. CDR3 protein: CASSARQGSLEKLFF. CDR3 bases: TGTGCCAGCAGCGCTCGACAGGGATCTCTAGAAAAACTGTTTTTT.

V gene TRBV2 combines with J gene TRBJ2-1; D gene unclear. Germline CDR1 SNHLY, CDR2 FYNNEI. The ends were cut back, 8 bases at V and 8 bases at J, with 13 bases in the middle. This CDR3 contains 12 residues. The CDR3 loop reads CASEVRSDEQFF. The CDR3 nucleotides are TGTGCCAGCGAGGTTCGCAGCGATGAGCAGTTCTTC. Full variable domain (remainder filled in from reference TRBV2 and TRBJ2-1): EPEVTQTPSHQVTQMGQEVILRCVPISNHLYFYWYRQILGQKVEFLVSFYNNEISEKSEIFDDQFSVERPDGSNFTLKIRSTKLEDSAMYFCASEVRSDEQFFGPGTRLTVL.

The chain links TRBV6-2 or TRBV6-3 to TRBJ1-2, with D perhaps matching TRBD1 (5 bases). Trimming removed 2 bases at V and 8 bases at J, with 12 bases between. Per the germline V gene, CDR1 is MNHEY and CDR2 is SVGEGT. CDR3 length: 13 amino acids. The CDR3, as DNA: TGTGCCAGCAGTTACAGCACAGGACGAGGCTACACCTTC. Its translation is CASSYSTGRGYTF.

The rearrangement uses TRBV19 and TRBJ2-1; 7 bases match TRBD1. The junction had 9 bases not matched to a gene; V was cut back by 9 bases and J by 4 bases. The CDR3 length is 14 residues. Germline V lookup: CDR1 LNHDA, CDR2 SQIVND (reference sequence). The CDR3: CASVGRDRYNEQFF. CDR3 DNA sequence: TGTGCCAGCGTTGGCCGGGACAGATACAATGAGCAGTTCTTC.

The chain joins TRBV7-2 to TRBJ2-3; tentative D call: TRBD2 (7 bases). V lost 11 bases and J lost 4, with 22 bases in between. Germline-derived CDR1 and CDR2 are SGHTA and FQGNSA. The CDR3 length is 15 residues. The DNA of the CDR3 is TGTGCCTCAAAGAGGGGGGGACCTCTTGCAGATACGCAGTATTTT. Protein product: CASKRGGPLADTQYF.

The chain links TRBV5-1 to TRBJ2-1; possibly TRBD2 for D (5 bases). CDR3 length: 15 residues. V was cut by 3 bases and J by 8 bases, with 18 bases left in between. Germline V gene data show CDR1 as SGHRS and CDR2 as YFSETQ. The CDR3 here is CASSYLLSGTDEQFF. DNA of the CDR3: TGCGCCAGCAGCTACCTGTTAAGCGGAACCGATGAGCAGTTCTTC.

The chain joins TRBV2 to TRBJ2-2, with 7 bases lining up with TRBD1. The CDR3 totals 16 residues. V dropped 3 bases and J dropped 4; count of bases not matched to a gene: 8. Germline V gene lookup returns CDR1 SNHLY and CDR2 FYNNEI. The CDR3 nucleotides read TGTGCCAGCAGTGATGGCTGGGGACAGTCCACCGGGGAGCTGTTTTTT. The encoded protein is CASSDGWGQSTGELFF.

The chain joins TRBV5-6 to TRBJ2-2, with a weak D call TRBD1 (6 bases). The CDR3 runs 16 residues. The V and J ends lost 2 bases and 5 bases respectively, with 16 bases between them. Germline CDR1 SGHDT, CDR2 YYEEEE. The CDR3 nucleotides read TGTGCCAGCAGCTTAGGTTGGGCAGGGGATACCGGGGAGCTGTTTTTT. It codes for CASSLGWAGDTGELFF.

The genes are TRBV7-8 and TRBJ2-7; D possibly uses TRBD1 or TRBD2 (5 bases each). Germline CDR1 is SGHVS and CDR2 is FQNEAQ. V lost 5 bases and J 0 bases, leaving 8 bases between the germline ends. This CDR3 region has 13 residues. CDR3 residues: CASSEGLSYEQYF. As DNA, the CDR3 is TGTGCCAGCAGCGAGGGGCTCTCCTACGAGCAGTACTTC.

The chain uses TRBV18 and TRBJ1-6; a weak D match, TRBD1 (6 bases). V was trimmed by 6 bases and J by 8 bases, leaving 17 bases between them. The CDR3 has 15 amino acids. Germline V gene sequence: CDR1 KGHSH, CDR2 LQKENI. The CDR3 spells CASSLGQPGDSPLHF. CDR3 nucleotide sequence: TGTGCCAGCTCCCTGGGACAACCCGGGGATTCACCCCTCCACTTT.

The chain links TRBV7-9 to TRBJ1-1; unclear D gene. Trimming cost V 2 bases and J 4 bases, with 11 bases left between them. Germline CDR1 and CDR2: SEHNR and FQNEAQ (reference sequence). The CDR3 has 14 amino acids. The chain's CDR3 is CASSLQGSRTEAFF. CDR3 bases: TGTGCCAGCAGCTTACAAGGGTCGCGCACTGAAGCTTTCTTT. Looking up the rest from reference TRBV7-9 and TRBJ1-1 gives the full variable domain: DTGVSQNPRHKITKRGQNVTFRCDPISEHNRLYWYRQTLGQGPEFLTYFQNEAQLEKSRLLSDRFSAERPKGSFSTLEIQRTEQGDSAMYLCASSLQGSRTEAFFGQGTRLTVV.

V gene TRBV6-2 or TRBV6-3 combines with J gene TRBJ1-1; no definite D call. The V and J ends lost 6 bases and 4 bases respectively, with 12 bases between them. Germline V gene sequence: CDR1 MNHEY, CDR2 SVGEGT. CDR3 length: 13 residues. CDR3 loop: CASSPLTRTEAFF. CDR3 sequence (DNA): TGTGCCAGCAGCCCCCTGACACGCACTGAAGCTTTCTTT.

The sample holds a few counts of this clone. The chain joins TRBV19 to TRBJ1-3, with TRBD1 matching over 8 bases. The V gene's germline CDR1 is LNHDA and CDR2 SQIVND (reference sequence). The CDR3 contains 17 residues. Unmatched junction bases numbered 10, after V lost 3 bases and J lost 3 bases. The CDR3 region is CASSIGRPGGGGNTIYF. The CDR3 DNA reads as TGTGCCAGTAGTATCGGCCGGCCAGGGGGCGGTGGAAACACCATATATTTT.

V is TRBV2 and J is TRBJ1-2; weak D call: TRBD1 (6 bases). CDR3 length: 14 amino acids. Germline assignment: CDR1 SNHLY and CDR2 FYNNEI. V lost 2 bases to trimming and J lost 4 bases, with 11 bases between them. CDR3 DNA: TGTGCCAGCAGTGAAACAGGGACTGCCTATGGCTACACCTTC. This codes for CASSETGTAYGYTF. Based on the CDR3 plus reference TRBV2 and TRBJ1-2, the full variable domain is EPEVTQTPSHQVTQMGQEVILRCVPISNHLYFYWYRQILGQKVEFLVSFYNNEISEKSEIFDDQFSVERPDGSNFTLKIRSTKLEDSAMYFCASSETGTAYGYTFGSGTRLTVV.

The rearrangement links TRBV10-1 to TRBJ1-6, with 7 bases lining up with TRBD1. Germline loops: CDR1 WNHNN, CDR2 SYGVQD (reference sequence). V shed 5 bases and J 8 bases; nucleotides not matched to a gene: 12. This CDR3 spans 16 amino acids. This CDR3 is CASSSFPGQPDSPLHF. CDR3 DNA: TGCGCCAGCAGTTCATTTCCGGGACAGCCTGATTCACCCCTCCACTTT.

This chain links TRBV4-3 with TRBJ1-5; unclear D gene. Trimming pared 4 bases from V and 4 bases from J, leaving 14 bases between. This CDR3 is 15 amino acids long. The germline V gene has CDR1 LGHNA and CDR2 YSLEER. The CDR3 DNA is TGCGCCAGCAGCCCGCGTGGACTGCCGAATCAGCCCCAGCATTTT. It codes for CASSPRGLPNQPQHF.

The V and J genes are TRBV7-9 and TRBJ1-4, with D possibly matching TRBD1 (6 bases). The CDR3 contains 14 residues. Trimming removed 5 bases from V and 3 bases from J, with 10 bases in between. The germline V gene has CDR1 SEHNR and CDR2 FQNEAQ (reference sequence). CDR3 residues: CASSKDSSNEKLFF. The DNA of the CDR3 is TGTGCCAGCAGCAAGGACAGCTCTAATGAAAAACTGTTTTTT.

The V gene is TRBV4-3, the J gene TRBJ2-1, with 9 positions matching TRBD2. The CDR3 contains 16 residues. CDR1 is LGHNA, CDR2 YSLEER, per germline. V dropped 4 bases and J dropped 9; count of bases not matched to a gene: 13. DNA of the CDR3: TGCGCCAGCAGCCTGATGAGGAGCGGGGGGCGGGGTGAGCAGTTCTTC. Amino acid sequence: CASSLMRSGGRGEQFF.